The clone carrying this TCR beta chain occurred a few times. A sample-barcoded 5' primer and a J-beta primer mix were used in a second PCR of roughly 6 to 12 cycles. Using its own MiXCR run on the 5' RACE reads, TCRdb lists one record per CDR3 protein. In the table there are 850,000 or so distinct CDR3 sequences, roughly 26% of which are singletons. These data belong to a study of blood T cells in healthy people across ages. No fewer than 5.5 micrograms of total RNA were isolated from every sample. The germline V gene encodes CDR1 SGHRS and CDR2 YFSETQ. The V segment lost 3 bases and the J segment 3 bases; nucleotides outside the gene matches: 6. CDR3 length equals 15 residues.

The receptor was derived from an elderly woman in good health. The sequencing input was blood. The chain is built from TRBV5-1 and TRBJ1-2, with 9 bases fitting TRBD1. The CDR3 nucleotides read TGCGCCAGCAGCTCCACAGGGGGCGTTTACTATGGCTACACCTTC. This translates into CASSSTGGVYYGYTF.